This entry describes one T cell receptor beta chain. This specimen belongs to a study of blood T cell repertoires in COVID-19. Looking at the study overall: Acute-phase and convalescent COVID-19 samples originated in the United States, Italy and Spain. Nucleic acid was either cDNA or gDNA, and it came from T cells, B-cell-depleted T cells, or PBMCs.

Authors' processing steps: The assay estimated nucleated cells by amplifying reference gene primers. The table came from immunoSEQ multiplex PCR; TCRdb's copy has only in-frame clones and leaves some out. The V and J calls and clone size are taken from that table; D and trimming were inferred from the DNA. Altogether under 200,000 clones are present, 88% being singletons, with the ten largest covering under 2%. This CDR3 is 14 amino acids long. Germline lookup yields CDR1 SQVTM and CDR2 ANQGSEA. Unmatched junction bases numbered 3, after V lost 6 bases and J lost 4 bases. This TCR was sampled from a man aged 18 to 29 with active or convalescent COVID-19. V is TRBV29-1 and J is TRBJ2-5; 15 positions agree with TRBD2. The sample was peripheral blood. DNA for the CDR3: TGCAGCGTCGGACTAGCGGGGGGGAGAGAGACCCAGTACTTC. It is translated as CSVGLAGGRETQYF.